The rows below give T cell receptor beta chains drawn from one sample of a study of shared clonotypes between healthy human individuals. Generated by immunoSEQ multiplex PCR, the TCRdb table keeps only in-frame clones and is missing some. The sample contains roughly 2.2 million clones, approximately 93% of which appear only once. The sample comprised naive CD4+ T cells from PBMCs. The source of these receptors is a man between 18 and 29 years old in good health. Some clones in this sample may be carry-over from other donors' samples. CDR3s include the opening cysteine and the closing phenylalanine or tryptophan. The D gene is left open where the match is weak. Not all rows give a size; the values are once, few, many and, for expanded clones, a class.

.,TRBV5-1,TRBJ1-1,TRBD1,CASSGGTGWNTEAFF,TGCGCCAGCAGCGGGGGGACAGGCTGGAACACTGAAGCTTTCTTT
.,TRBV28,TRBJ2-7,.,CATRKPDGTYEQYF,TGTGCCACCCGGAAACCCGACGGCACCTACGAGCAGTACTTC
.,TRBV18,TRBJ2-2,.,CASSPPRRVTGELFF,TGTGCCAGCTCACCACCCAGGAGGGTCACCGGGGAGCTGTTTTTT
.,TRBV7-3,TRBJ2-5,TRBD2,CASSSGTSGSGETQYF,TGTGCCAGCAGCTCAGGGACTAGCGGGAGTGGAGAGACCCAGTACTTC
once,TRBV19,TRBJ2-7,TRBD2,CASSISTSGRPYEQYF,TGTGCCAGTAGTATAAGCACTAGCGGGAGACCCTACGAGCAGTACTTC
.,TRBV27,TRBJ1-2,.,CASRMGVDYGYTF,TGTGCCAGTCGCATGGGGGTGGACTATGGCTACACCTTC
.,TRBV7-3,TRBJ1-1,.,CASSPTVSTEAFF,TGTGCCAGCAGCCCTACAGTTAGCACTGAAGCTTTCTTT
.,TRBV19,TRBJ1-2,.,CASRTVGPWDGYTF,TGTGCCAGTAGGACAGTGGGACCTTGGGATGGCTACACCTTC
few,TRBV27,TRBJ1-5,.,CASTLGEPQHF,TGTGCCAGCACTTTGGGTGAGCCCCAGCATTTT
.,TRBV6-5,TRBJ1-5,.,CASSPRQSGQPQHF,TGTGCCAGCAGCCCCAGACAGAGTGGCCAGCCCCAGCATTTT
.,TRBV2,TRBJ2-3,.,CASSGFFTDTQYF,TGTGCCAGCAGCGGTTTCTTCACAGATACGCAGTATTTT
.,TRBV30,TRBJ1-1,.,CAWSSLGSEAFF,TGTGCCTGGAGTAGCCTCGGAAGTGAAGCTTTCTTT
.,TRBV14,TRBJ2-5,TRBD1,CASSRMTGVRETQYF,TGTGCCAGCAGCCGAATGACAGGGGTGAGGGAGACCCAGTACTTC
.,TRBV2,TRBJ1-1,.,CASSDRSPSGEVVF,TGTGCCAGCAGTGACAGGAGTCCCTCAGGGGAGGTAGTCTTT
.,TRBV27,TRBJ2-7,.,CASSLLRGGEQYF,TGTGCCAGCAGTTTGCTCAGGGGCGGCGAGCAGTACTTC
.,TRBV6-5,TRBJ1-4,.,CASSPQGRREKLFF,TGTGCCAGCAGTCCTCAGGGGAGGAGGGAAAAACTGTTTTTT
.,TRBV7-8,TRBJ2-3,.,CASSLVPGASTDTQYF,TGTGCCAGCAGCTTAGTGCCGGGGGCGAGCACAGATACGCAGTATTTT
.,TRBV5-1,TRBJ2-1,TRBD2,CASSRAPISGSTYNEQFF,TGCGCCAGCAGCAGGGCCCCCATTAGCGGGAGTACCTACAATGAGCAGTTCTTC
.,TRBV5-8,TRBJ1-4,.,CASSFLQTLQEKLFF,TGTGCCAGCAGCTTCCTACAGACCCTGCAAGAAAAACTGTTTTTT
.,TRBV12-5,TRBJ2-1,.,CASGPTRASYNEQFF,TGTGCTAGTGGTCCGACCAGGGCCTCCTACAATGAGCAGTTCTTC
.,TRBV9,TRBJ2-2,.,CASSIQGGGSTGELFF,TGTGCCAGCAGCATTCAAGGAGGAGGAAGCACCGGGGAGCTGTTTTTT
.,TRBV5-1,TRBJ1-2,.,CASSLSEGSGYTF,TGCGCCAGCAGCTTGTCTGAGGGGTCCGGCTACACCTTC
.,TRBV28,TRBJ1-5,.,CASSLQGTRDRPQHF,TGTGCCAGCAGTTTACAGGGGACCAGGGATCGGCCCCAGCATTTT
.,TRBV11-3,TRBJ2-7,.,CASSFGGAYEQYF,TGTGCCAGCAGCTTCGGAGGGGCTTACGAGCAGTACTTC
.,TRBV9,TRBJ2-2,TRBD2,CASSGLAPNTGELFF,TGTGCCAGCAGCGGACTAGCGCCGAACACCGGGGAGCTGTTTTTT
.,TRBV28,TRBJ2-1,TRBD2,CASTGTSGLDIHEQFF,TGTGCCAGCACCGGGACTAGCGGATTGGATATCCATGAGCAGTTCTTC
.,TRBV28,TRBJ1-2,TRBD1,CASSLGQGVYGYTF,TGTGCCAGCAGTTTGGGGCAGGGGGTCTATGGCTACACCTTC
.,TRBV18,TRBJ1-1,TRBD1,CASSPSAGQGGQAFF,TGTGCCAGCTCACCGTCTGCGGGACAGGGAGGTCAAGCTTTCTTT
.,TRBV6-6,TRBJ2-1,.,CASNTRGEQFF,TGTGCCAGCAATACTCGAGGCGAGCAGTTCTTC
.,TRBV9,TRBJ1-3,.,CASSVEPVSGNTIYF,TGTGCCAGCAGCGTAGAGCCGGTCTCTGGAAACACCATATATTTT
once,TRBV19,TRBJ2-3,.,CASRAGLSTDTQYF,TGTGCCAGCCGAGCAGGGCTAAGCACAGATACGCAGTATTTT
.,TRBV5-1,TRBJ2-2,.,CASSLGPAGELFF,TGCGCCAGCAGCTTGGGTCCGGCCGGGGAGCTGTTTTTT
.,TRBV9,TRBJ1-2,.,CASSAMDYGYTF,TGTGCCAGCAGCGCTATGGACTATGGCTACACCTTC
.,TRBV29-1,TRBJ1-1,.,CSAMGTMNTEAFF,TGCAGCGCTATGGGGACGATGAACACTGAAGCTTTCTTT
.,TRBV2,TRBJ1-6,.,CASSGTANSPLHF,TGTGCCAGCAGTGGGACCGCTAATTCACCCCTCCACTTT
.,TRBV5-4,TRBJ2-1,.,CASSQRQGLPPGNEQFF,TGTGCCAGCAGCCAAAGACAGGGACTTCCGCCGGGGAATGAGCAGTTCTTC
.,TRBV7-2,TRBJ2-4,TRBD1,CASSNRQGAAFGIQYF,TGTGCCAGCAGCAACCGACAGGGGGCCGCATTCGGCATTCAGTACTTC
.,TRBV4-1,TRBJ2-6,.,CASSHPAEVLTF,TGCGCCAGCAGCCACCCCGCGGAGGTCCTGACTTTC
.,TRBV30,TRBJ1-2,.,CALGRNYGYTF,TGTGCCCTGGGGCGGAACTATGGCTACACCTTC
.,TRBV7-2,TRBJ2-7,TRBD2,CASSLARENEQYF,TGTGCCAGCAGCTTGGCGCGGGAGAACGAGCAGTACTTC
.,TRBV30,TRBJ2-3,.,CAWSLWSSDTQYF,TGTGCCTGGAGTTTGTGGTCTTCGGATACGCAGTATTTT
.,TRBV5-5,TRBJ1-5,.,CASSLTHTSLSPQHF,TGTGCCAGCAGCTTAACGCACACGTCCTTATCTCCCCAGCATTTT
.,TRBV10-3,TRBJ1-1,.,CAIRLGGASGDTEAFF,TGTGCCATCAGGCTCGGGGGAGCATCCGGCGACACTGAAGCTTTCTTT
.,TRBV7-2,TRBJ2-2,.,CASSFPVNTGELFF,TGTGCCAGCAGCTTCCCAGTTAACACCGGGGAGCTGTTTTTT
.,TRBV7-3,TRBJ2-1,.,CASSLGVGSYNEQFF,TGTGCCAGCAGCTTAGGTGTAGGTTCCTACAATGAGCAGTTCTTC
.,TRBV2,TRBJ1-2,.,CASSGGSLIGGYTF,TGTGCCAGCAGTGGGGGTTCGCTCATCGGGGGCTACACCTTC
.,TRBV5-4,TRBJ2-5,.,CASSSPGVSKETQYF,TGTGCCAGCAGCTCCCCCGGGGTTAGTAAAGAGACCCAGTACTTC
few,TRBV5-6,TRBJ1-1,TRBD1,CASSWDRNTEAFF,TGTGCCAGCAGCTGGGACAGGAACACTGAAGCTTTCTTT
once,TRBV6-5,TRBJ2-2,TRBD2,CASRRLAGNTGELFF,TGTGCCAGTCGAAGACTAGCGGGCAACACCGGGGAGCTGTTTTTT
once,TRBV19,TRBJ2-3,.,CASRNSQGNTQYF,TGTGCCAGTAGAAACAGCCAGGGGAATACGCAGTATTTT